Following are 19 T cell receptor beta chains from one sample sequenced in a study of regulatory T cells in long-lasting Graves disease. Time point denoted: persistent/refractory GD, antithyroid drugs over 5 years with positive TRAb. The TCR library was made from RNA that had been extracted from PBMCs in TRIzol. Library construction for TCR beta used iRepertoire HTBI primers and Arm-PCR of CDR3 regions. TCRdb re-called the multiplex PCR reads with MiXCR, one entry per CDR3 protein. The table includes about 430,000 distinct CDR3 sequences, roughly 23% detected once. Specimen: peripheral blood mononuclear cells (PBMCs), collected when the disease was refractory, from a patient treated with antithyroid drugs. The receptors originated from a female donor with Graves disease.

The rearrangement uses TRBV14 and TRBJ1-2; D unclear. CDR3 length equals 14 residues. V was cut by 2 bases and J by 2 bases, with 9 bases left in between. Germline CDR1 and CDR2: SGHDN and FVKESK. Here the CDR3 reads CASSQYTVNYGYTF. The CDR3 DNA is TGTGCCAGCAGCCAATACACGGTGAACTATGGCTACACCTTC.

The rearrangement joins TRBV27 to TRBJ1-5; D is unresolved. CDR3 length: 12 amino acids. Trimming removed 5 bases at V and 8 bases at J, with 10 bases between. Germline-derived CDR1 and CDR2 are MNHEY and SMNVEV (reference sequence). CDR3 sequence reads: CASSHGGEPQHF. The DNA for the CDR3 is TGTGCCAGCAGTCATGGCGGGGAGCCCCAGCATTTT.

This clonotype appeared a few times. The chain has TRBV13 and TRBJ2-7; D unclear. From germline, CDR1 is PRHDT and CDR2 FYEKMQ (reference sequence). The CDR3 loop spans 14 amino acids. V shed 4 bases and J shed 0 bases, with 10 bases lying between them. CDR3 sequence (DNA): TGTGCCAGCAGCTCCGACTTGAGCTCCTACGAGCAGTACTTC. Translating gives CASSSDLSSYEQYF.

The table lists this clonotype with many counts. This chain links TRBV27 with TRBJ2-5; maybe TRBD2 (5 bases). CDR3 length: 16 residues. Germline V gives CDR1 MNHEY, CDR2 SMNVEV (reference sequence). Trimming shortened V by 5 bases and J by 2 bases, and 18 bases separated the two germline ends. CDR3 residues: CASSPLGNSEQETQYF. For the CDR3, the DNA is TGTGCCAGCAGTCCACTCGGTAATAGCGAGCAAGAGACCCAGTACTTC.

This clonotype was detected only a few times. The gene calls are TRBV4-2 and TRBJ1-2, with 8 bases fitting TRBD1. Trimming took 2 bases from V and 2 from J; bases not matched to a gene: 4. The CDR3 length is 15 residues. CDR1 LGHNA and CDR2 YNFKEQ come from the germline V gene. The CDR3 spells CASSQQGDRNYGYTF. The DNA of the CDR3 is TGTGCCAGCAGCCAACAAGGGGACAGGAACTATGGCTACACCTTC.

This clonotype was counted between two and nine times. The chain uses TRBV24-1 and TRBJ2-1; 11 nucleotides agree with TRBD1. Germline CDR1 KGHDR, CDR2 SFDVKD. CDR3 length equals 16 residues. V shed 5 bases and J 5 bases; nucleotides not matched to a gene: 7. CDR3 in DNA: TGTGCCACCAGTGGGGGGACAGGGGGTGTCCACAATGAGCAGTTCTTC. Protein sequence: CATSGGTGGVHNEQFF.

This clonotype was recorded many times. Here the CDR3 reads CASSSGGNQPQHF. CDR3 DNA sequence: TGTGCCAGCAGTTCAGGAGGCAATCAGCCCCAGCATTTT. The rearrangement uses TRBV12-3 or TRBV12-4 and TRBJ1-5; the D is unclear. This CDR3 spans 13 amino acids. V lost 4 bases and J lost 2, with 6 bases in between.

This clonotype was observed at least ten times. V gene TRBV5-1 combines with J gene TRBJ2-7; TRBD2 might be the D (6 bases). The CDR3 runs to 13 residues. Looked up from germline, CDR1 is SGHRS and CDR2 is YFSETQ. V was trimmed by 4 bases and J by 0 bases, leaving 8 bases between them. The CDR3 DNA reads TGCGCCAGCAGCCGGGGGAGCTCCTACGAGCAGTACTTC. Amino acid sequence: CASSRGSSYEQYF.

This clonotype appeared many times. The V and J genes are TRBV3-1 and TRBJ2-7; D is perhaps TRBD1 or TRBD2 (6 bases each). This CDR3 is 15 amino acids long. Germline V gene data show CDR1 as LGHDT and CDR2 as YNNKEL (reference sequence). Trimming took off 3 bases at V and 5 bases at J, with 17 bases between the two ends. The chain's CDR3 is CASSQTGTWRDEQYF. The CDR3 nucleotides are TGTGCCAGCAGCCAGACCGGGACATGGAGGGACGAGCAGTACTTC.

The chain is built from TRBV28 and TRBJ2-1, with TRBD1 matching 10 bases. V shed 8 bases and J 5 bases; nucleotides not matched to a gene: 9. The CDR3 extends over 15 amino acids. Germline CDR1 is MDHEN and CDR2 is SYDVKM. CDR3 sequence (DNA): TGTGCCAGCCGACGTCCCGGGACAGGGGACAATGAGCAGTTCTTC. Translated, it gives CASRRPGTGDNEQFF.

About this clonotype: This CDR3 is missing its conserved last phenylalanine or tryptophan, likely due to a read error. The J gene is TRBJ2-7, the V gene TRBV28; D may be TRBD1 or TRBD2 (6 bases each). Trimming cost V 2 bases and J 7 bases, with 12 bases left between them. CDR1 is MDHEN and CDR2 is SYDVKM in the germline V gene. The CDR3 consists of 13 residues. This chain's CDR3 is CASSLDRRGEQYS. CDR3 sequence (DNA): TGTGCCAGCAGTTTAGATCGGAGGGGGGAGCAGTACTCC.

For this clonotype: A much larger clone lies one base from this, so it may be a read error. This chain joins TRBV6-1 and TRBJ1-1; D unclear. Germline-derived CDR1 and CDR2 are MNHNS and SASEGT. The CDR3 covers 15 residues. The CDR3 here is CTSSEPYIRNTEAFF. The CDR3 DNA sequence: TGTACCAGCAGTGAACCGTACATCCGGAACACTGAAGCTTTCTTT.

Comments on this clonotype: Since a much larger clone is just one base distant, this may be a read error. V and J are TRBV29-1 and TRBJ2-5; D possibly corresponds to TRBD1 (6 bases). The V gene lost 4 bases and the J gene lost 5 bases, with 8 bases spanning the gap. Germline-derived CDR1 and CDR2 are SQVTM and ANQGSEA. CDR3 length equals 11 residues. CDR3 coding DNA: TGCAGCGTTGGGGGGCGGGAGACCCAGTACTTC. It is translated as CSVGGRETQYF.

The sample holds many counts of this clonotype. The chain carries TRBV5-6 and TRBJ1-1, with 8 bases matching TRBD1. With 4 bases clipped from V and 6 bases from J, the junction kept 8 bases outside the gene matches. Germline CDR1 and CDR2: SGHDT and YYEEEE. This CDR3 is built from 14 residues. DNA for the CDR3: TGTGCCAGCAGCATAGGACAGGGTCGGCCTGAAGCTTTCTTT. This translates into CASSIGQGRPEAFF. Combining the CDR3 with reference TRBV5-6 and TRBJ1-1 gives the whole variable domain DAGVTQSPTHLIKTRGQQVTLRCSPKSGHDTVSWYQQALGQGPQFIFQYYEEEERQRGNFPDRFSGHQFPNYSSELNVNALLLGDSALYLCASSIGQGRPEAFFGQGTRLTVV.

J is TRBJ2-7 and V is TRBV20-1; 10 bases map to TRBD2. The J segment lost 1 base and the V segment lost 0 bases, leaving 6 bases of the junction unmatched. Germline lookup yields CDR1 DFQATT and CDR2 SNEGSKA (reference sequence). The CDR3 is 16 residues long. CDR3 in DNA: TGCAGTGCTAGAGAATTTTTAGCGGGAGGATCCTACGAGCAGTACTTC. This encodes CSAREFLAGGSYEQYF.

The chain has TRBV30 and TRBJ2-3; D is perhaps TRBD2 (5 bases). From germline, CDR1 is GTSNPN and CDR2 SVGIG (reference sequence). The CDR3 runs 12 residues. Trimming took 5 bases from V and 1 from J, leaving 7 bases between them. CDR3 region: CAWDSGTDTQYF. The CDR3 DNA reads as TGTGCCTGGGATAGCGGCACAGATACGCAGTATTTT.

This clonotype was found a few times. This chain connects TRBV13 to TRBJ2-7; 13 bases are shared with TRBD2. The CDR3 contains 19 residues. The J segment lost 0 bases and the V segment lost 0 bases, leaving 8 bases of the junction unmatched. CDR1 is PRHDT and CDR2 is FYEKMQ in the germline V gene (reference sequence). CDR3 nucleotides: TGTGCCAGCAGCTTAGGCCTTTTGGGGACTAGCGGGACCTCCTACGAGCAGTACTTC. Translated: CASSLGLLGTSGTSYEQYF.

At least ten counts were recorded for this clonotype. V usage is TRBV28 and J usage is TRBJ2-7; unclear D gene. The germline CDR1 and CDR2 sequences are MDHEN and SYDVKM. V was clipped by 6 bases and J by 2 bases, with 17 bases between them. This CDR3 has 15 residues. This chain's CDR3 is CASSPDEHYTYEQYF. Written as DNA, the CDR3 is TGTGCCAGCAGCCCTGACGAACACTACACCTACGAGCAGTACTTC.

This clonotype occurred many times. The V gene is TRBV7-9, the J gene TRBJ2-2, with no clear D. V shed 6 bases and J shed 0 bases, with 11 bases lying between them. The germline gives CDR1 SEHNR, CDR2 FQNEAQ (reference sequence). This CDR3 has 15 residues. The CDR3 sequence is CASSLIGTNTGELFF. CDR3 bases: TGTGCCAGCAGTTTAATCGGAACGAACACCGGGGAGCTGTTTTTT.